This TCR beta chain comes out of a study of blood T cell repertoires in COVID-19. Clones were read by immunoSEQ multiplex PCR, and TCRdb kept only the in-frame ones, dropping some. The profile shows fewer than 300,000 clones, more than 85% of them singletons. Sequences were obtained from peripheral blood. This receptor was obtained from a man younger than 40 with acute or convalescent COVID-19.

CDR3 DNA sequence: TGTGCCAGCAGTCGATCCGGGACAGGGAAGAACTATGGCTACACCTTC. It encodes CASSRSGTGKNYGYTF. The chain recombines TRBV28 with TRBJ1-2; 9 nucleotides agree with TRBD1. V was pared by 5 bases and J by 2 bases, with 9 bases of the junction left unmatched. CDR1 MDHEN and CDR2 SYDVKM come from the germline V gene. The CDR3 is 16 amino acids.